A selection of T cell receptor beta chains follows, all from one sample in a study of spatial heterogeneity in lung cancer. TCRdb called the 5' RACE reads again in MiXCR, with one record for every CDR3 protein. The sample lists roughly 9,900 distinct CDR3 sequences; around 6.3% were seen once. Sequencing was performed on lung tumor tissue, taken at surgery. These receptors came from a female donor with early-stage non-small cell lung cancer. Both conserved end residues are part of each CDR3. D genes are given only for firm matches. The size field is filled for only some rows; it gives once, few, many or a size class.

TRBJ1-1 | 16 | TRBV15 | - | - | TGTGCCACCAGCAGAGAACGAGGACAGCGGAACACTGAAGCTTTCTTT | CATSRERGQRNTEAFF
TRBJ1-2 | 13 | TRBV5-6 | once | - | TGTGCCAGCAGCTTTTCGGCTAACTATGGCTACACCTTC | CASSFSANYGYTF
TRBJ1-4 | 15 | TRBV18 | medium-sized | - | TGTGCCAGCTCACCAAACCCAGAGTACAGGGAAAAACTGTTTTTT | CASSPNPEYREKLFF
TRBJ1-1 | 14 | TRBV6-2/TRBV6-3 | few | TRBD1 | TGTGCCAGCAGTTGGGACAGGGATTACACTGAAGCTTTCTTT | CASSWDRDYTEAFF
TRBJ2-1 | 12 | TRBV5-6 | few | TRBD1 | TGTGCCAGCAGCCGGACAGGGACTGAGCAGTTCTTC | CASSRTGTEQFF
TRBJ2-1 | 16 | TRBV28 | few | TRBD2 | TGTGCCAGCAGTTCGAGCGGGACCCTTTTATGGAATGAGCAGTTCTTC | CASSSSGTLLWNEQFF
TRBJ2-7 | 13 | TRBV20-1 | - | TRBD1 | TGCAGTGCTAGGCGGGACAGGGGAAACGAGCAGTACTTC | CSARRDRGNEQYF
TRBJ2-3 | 14 | TRBV28 | many | TRBD2 | TGTGCCAGCTGGGCGCTAGCGGGAGAAGATACGCAGTATTTT | CASWALAGEDTQYF
TRBJ2-7 | 13 | TRBV20-1 | many | - | TGCAGTGCCCCGGATGACAGCTCCTACGAGCAGTACTTC | CSAPDDSSYEQYF
TRBJ2-2 | 17 | TRBV20-1 | medium-sized | TRBD2 | TGCAGTGCTAGAGACGCAACTAGCGGAACGAACACCGGGGAGCTGTTTTTT | CSARDATSGTNTGELFF
TRBJ2-2 | 13 | TRBV5-1 | medium-sized | - | TGCGCCAGCAGCTTGGAGCGTGCCGGGGAGCTGTTTTTT | CASSLERAGELFF
TRBJ2-5 | 13 | TRBV19 | few | - | TGTGCCAGTAGTAGGAATCGAGAAGAGACCCAGTACTTC | CASSRNREETQYF
TRBJ2-5 | 11 | TRBV29-1 | many | - | TGCAGCGTTGAGGAGGGAGAGACCCAGTACTTC | CSVEEGETQYF
TRBJ2-7 | 15 | TRBV4-1 | - | TRBD2 | TGCGCCAGCAGCCAAGAGGCGGGAGGGCCTCGGGAGCAGTACTTC | CASSQEAGGPREQYF
TRBJ2-1 | 16 | TRBV4-1 | many | - | TGCGCCAGCAGCCGCCGGACAGAGTATATAAACAATGAGCAGTTCTTC | CASSRRTEYINNEQFF
TRBJ1-4 | 18 | TRBV20-1 | few | - | TGCAGTGCTAGAGATTGGGCCGGTTCGGACAGACAAGGAGAAAAACTGTTTTTT | CSARDWAGSDRQGEKLFF
TRBJ2-3 | 15 | TRBV20-1 | many | - | TGCAGTGCTAGACTCCCCCAAATGAACACAGATACGCAGTATTTT | CSARLPQMNTDTQYF
TRBJ2-2 | 15 | TRBV9 | few | TRBD1 | TGTGCCAGCAGCAACCGACAGGGGAGCACCGGGGAGCTGTTTTTT | CASSNRQGSTGELFF
TRBJ1-4 | 13 | TRBV19 | - | TRBD1 | TGTGCCAGGACGGGACAGGGAGATGAAAAACTGTTTTTT | CARTGQGDEKLFF
TRBJ2-3 | 14 | TRBV7-8 | few | - | TGTGCCAGCAGGCATCCGGGGCCCACAGATACGCAGTATTTT | CASRHPGPTDTQYF
TRBJ1-2 | 13 | TRBV10-3 | - | TRBD1 | TGTGCCGGACGTGGGACAGAGAACTATGGCTACACCTTC | CAGRGTENYGYTF
TRBJ2-7 | 14 | TRBV11-1 | many | TRBD1 | TGTGCCAGCAGCCCGGGACAGGGCCTCGGGGAGCAGTACTTC | CASSPGQGLGEQYF
TRBJ2-5 | 13 | TRBV6-6 | - | - | TGTGCCAGCAGTTTGTTCCCCCAAGAGACCCAGTACTTC | CASSLFPQETQYF
TRBJ2-1 | 12 | TRBV10-2 | many | - | TGCGCCAGCAGTGAGTCATCCGATGAGCAGTTCTTC | CASSESSDEQFF
TRBJ2-3 | 14 | TRBV29-1 | many | TRBD2 | TGCAGCGTTGTCGCTAGCGGGAGGGTTGATACGCAGTATTTT | CSVVASGRVDTQYF
TRBJ2-3 | 14 | TRBV7-3 | many | - | TGTGCCAGCAGCCAGCGGGGGACAGTCGATACGCAGTATTTT | CASSQRGTVDTQYF
TRBJ2-1 | 15 | TRBV7-2 | many | TRBD1 | TGTGCCAGCAGCTTAGTAATGGCAGGGGGCAACGAGCAGTTCTTC | CASSLVMAGGNEQFF
TRBJ1-2 | 12 | TRBV2 | many | - | TGTGCCAGCAAGGGAGGCGGTGAAGGCTACACCTTC | CASKGGGEGYTF
TRBJ2-7 | 11 | TRBV28 | many | - | TGTGCCAGCAGTTCGAGCTACGAGCAGTACTTC | CASSSSYEQYF
TRBJ2-6 | 14 | TRBV27 | few | - | TGTGCCAGCAGTGACGGGGGAAAGGCCAACGTCCTGACTTTC | CASSDGGKANVLTF
TRBJ1-3 | 16 | TRBV28 | medium-sized | - | TGTGCCAGCAGTTCGTCGTGGCACCGCTCTGGAAACACCATATATTTT | CASSSSWHRSGNTIYF
TRBJ2-7 | 14 | TRBV29-1 | many | - | TGCAGCGTCTCCCGGGACACAAACTCCTACGAGCAGTACTTC | CSVSRDTNSYEQYF
TRBJ1-6 | 14 | TRBV12-3/TRBV12-4 | - | - | TGTGCCAGCAGTTTATTTTGGCCCGATTCACCCCTCCACTTT | CASSLFWPDSPLHF
TRBJ2-1 | 15 | TRBV27 | - | TRBD2 | TGTGCCAGCAGTTTATACGGCGGGAGCTACAATGAGCAGTTCTTC | CASSLYGGSYNEQFF
TRBJ1-1 | 12 | TRBV20-1 | medium-sized | - | TGCAGTGCTAGTAAGGTCATATCTGAAGCTTTCTTT | CSASKVISEAFF
TRBJ1-4 | 15 | TRBV5-1 | medium-sized | - | TGCGCCAGCAGCTTGGAAGGGGCGAGGGCCGAAAAACTGTTTTTT | CASSLEGARAEKLFF
TRBJ2-1 | 15 | TRBV19 | many | TRBD2 | TGTGCCAGTAGTAGCAGCGGGAGGGCGTACAATGAGCAGTTCTTC | CASSSSGRAYNEQFF
TRBJ1-6 | 15 | TRBV2 | medium-sized | TRBD1 | TGTGCCGGACGGTCGAGGACAGGGCTAGACTCACCCCTCCACTTT | CAGRSRTGLDSPLHF
TRBJ2-2 | 12 | TRBV6-5 | few | - | TGTGCCAGCAGTTCTGTGGTCGGGGAGCTGCTTTTT | CASSSVVGELLF
TRBJ2-3 | 12 | TRBV6-5 | - | - | TGTGCCAGCAGTTTCCGGGACGGGAAGCCGTATTTT | CASSFRDGKPYF
TRBJ2-1 | 13 | TRBV25-1 | - | - | TGTGCCAGCAGTGAATCGATCTACAATGAGCAGTTCTTC | CASSESIYNEQFF
TRBJ1-1 | 11 | TRBV28 | few | - | TGTGCCAGCAGTCGAGTGGGGGCGTCCCGATTT | CASSRVGASRF
TRBJ2-1 | 16 | TRBV20-1 | few | - | TGCAGTGCTAGAGATCCCCCCCCAAGCTCCTACAATGAGCAGTTCTTC | CSARDPPPSSYNEQFF
TRBJ1-6 | 15 | TRBV6-6 | medium-sized | TRBD1 | TGTGCCAGCAGTTCCCCGACAGGGGGAAATTCACCCCTCCACTTT | CASSSPTGGNSPLHF
TRBJ2-3 | 14 | TRBV9 | many | - | TGTGCCAGCAGCGTAGACGGGGAACCAGATACGCAGTATTTT | CASSVDGEPDTQYF
TRBJ2-3 | 15 | TRBV6-2/TRBV6-3 | many | TRBD1 | TGTGCCAGCAGCTTTGGACAGGGGTGGTCAGATACGCAGTATTTT | CASSFGQGWSDTQYF
TRBJ2-7 | 12 | TRBV12-3/TRBV12-4 | many | - | TGTGCCAGCAGCGGACTCCGCTACGGGCAGTACTTC | CASSGLRYGQYF
TRBJ2-3 | 15 | TRBV15 | few | - | TGTGCCACCAGCAGAGATAAGGGGGGATCTGATACGCAGTATTTT | CATSRDKGGSDTQYF
TRBJ1-5 | 13 | TRBV20-1 | medium-sized | - | TGCAGTGTCGTCGCAAATAGCAATCAGCCCCAGCATTTT | CSVVANSNQPQHF